Below are 21 T cell receptor beta chains sequenced from a single sample in a study of blood T cell repertoires in COVID-19. Sequencing was performed with immunoSEQ multiplex PCR; in TCRdb, only in-frame clones are kept and a portion is missing. The repertoire has hundreds of thousands of clones, roughly 89% of them found once; the top ten carry 4% to 5.5%. Sequencing was performed on peripheral blood. These receptors all come from a woman aged 25-40 years with acute or convalescent COVID-19.

The V gene is TRBV27, the J gene TRBJ1-5; 7 bases match TRBD1. Germline V gene sequence: CDR1 MNHEY, CDR2 SMNVEV (reference sequence). The CDR3 runs 15 residues. The J segment lost 2 bases and the V segment lost 10 bases, leaving 11 bases of the junction unmatched. The CDR3 bases are TGTGCCACTTCGGAGGGGGCCCCTCGCAATCAGCCCCAGCATTTT. Its protein product is CATSEGAPRNQPQHF.

Of note for this clone: Different DNA sequences within this sample yield the same CDR3. The V call is TRBV27, the J call TRBJ1-2, with 9 bases lining up with TRBD1. The germline V gene encodes CDR1 MNHEY and CDR2 SMNVEV (reference sequence). Losses at the gene ends were 5 bases for V and 4 bases for J; bases not matched to a gene: 2. The CDR3 is 13 amino acids. CDR3 nucleotide sequence: TGTGCCAGCAGTCTGACAGGGGGCTATGGCTACACCTTC. Protein: CASSLTGGYGYTF.

J is TRBJ1-5 and V is TRBV7-2; possibly TRBD1 for D (6 bases). Germline values: CDR1 SGHTA, CDR2 FQGNSA. CDR3 length equals 14 residues. Deletions cut 1 base from V and 9 bases from J, with 13 bases between. The CDR3 nucleotides read TGTGCCAGCAGCTTAGGGACAGAACCGGGGCCCCAGCATTTT. Amino acid sequence: CASSLGTEPGPQHF. The full variable domain, its missing parts supplied by reference TRBV7-2 and TRBJ1-5, is GAGVSQSPSNKVTEKGKDVELRCDPISGHTALYWYRQSLGQGLEFLIYFQGNSAPDKSGLPSDRFSAERTGGSVSTLTIQRTQQEDSAVYLCASSLGTEPGPQHFGDGTRLSIL.

This clone was seen only once. This sequence joins TRBV29-1 and TRBJ2-1; D is perhaps TRBD2 (7 bases). Trimming removed 1 base from V and 8 bases from J, with 9 bases in between. This CDR3 region has 12 residues. The germline CDR1 and CDR2 sequences are SQVTM and ANQGSEA. The chain's CDR3 is CSVEGGGDEQFF. The CDR3 DNA reads TGCAGCGTTGAAGGGGGGGGCGATGAGCAGTTCTTC.

The chain carries TRBV19 and TRBJ1-6, with 10 bases lining up with TRBD1. CDR3 length: 13 residues. Germline CDR1 LNHDA, CDR2 SQIVND (reference sequence). The ends lost 11 bases at V and 7 bases at J; junction bases unmatched: 5. The DNA of the CDR3 is TGTGCCTGCGCGGGACAGGGGAATTCACCCCTCCACTTT. Protein sequence: CACAGQGNSPLHF.

The CDR3: CSVETSGGLQETQYF. CDR3 coding DNA: TGCAGCGTTGAGACTAGCGGGGGGCTCCAAGAGACCCAGTACTTC. The rearrangement joins TRBV29-1 to TRBJ2-5, with TRBD2 identical over 13 bases. CDR1 is SQVTM and CDR2 is ANQGSEA in the germline V gene. The ends lost 3 bases at V and 1 base at J; junction bases unmatched: 2. The CDR3 spans 15 residues.

CDR3 sequence reads: CARQGQPDTQYF. In nucleotides, the CDR3 is TGTGCCAGGCAAGGACAGCCAGATACGCAGTATTTT. The chain carries TRBV6-4 and TRBJ2-3; D is possibly TRBD1 (6 bases). This CDR3 has 12 amino acids. Trimming cost V 9 bases and J 4 bases, with 11 bases left between them. Germline CDR1 reads MRHNA; CDR2 reads SNTAGT.

This sequence joins TRBV11-2 and TRBJ2-6; D is unclear. There are 17 residues in the CDR3. Germline V gene sequence: CDR1 SGHAT, CDR2 FQNNGV. Trimming pared 1 base from V and 0 bases from J, leaving 10 bases between. CDR3 nucleotides: TGTGCCAGCAGCTTAGTTAGACTTCGCTCTGGGGCCAACGTCCTGACTTTC. Translating it yields CASSLVRLRSGANVLTF.

V usage is TRBV5-1 and J usage is TRBJ2-5; D might be TRBD1 (6 bases). V was trimmed by 5 bases and J by 2 bases, leaving 13 bases between them. CDR1 SGHRS and CDR2 YFSETQ come from the germline V gene. The CDR3 consists of 14 residues. CDR3 in DNA: TGCGCCAGCAGTCGAGACAGGAGTCAAGAGACCCAGTACTTC. It yields the protein CASSRDRSQETQYF.

The count of this clone is one. CDR3 region: CASQPLGPNYGYTF. CDR3 DNA: TGTGCCAGCCAGCCGCTGGGGCCAAACTATGGCTACACCTTC. The gene calls are TRBV7-2 and TRBJ1-2, with D maybe TRBD1 (5 bases). V was cut by 8 bases and J by 2 bases, with 15 bases left in between. The CDR3 extends over 14 amino acids. Per the germline V gene, CDR1 is SGHTA and CDR2 is FQGNSA.

The V and J genes are TRBV28 and TRBJ2-7, with D possibly being TRBD2 (6 bases). The CDR3 totals 14 residues. With 1 base removed from V and 5 bases from J, the gap between germline ends came to 12 bases. Per the germline V gene, CDR1 is MDHEN and CDR2 is SYDVKM. The CDR3: CASSLSRDFDEQYF. In nucleotides, the CDR3 is TGTGCCAGCAGTTTATCGAGGGACTTTGACGAGCAGTACTTC.

This clone appeared once. J is TRBJ1-3 and V is TRBV30, with 8 bases fitting TRBD1. This CDR3 has 17 amino acids. Germline-derived CDR1 and CDR2 are GTSNPN and SVGIG (reference sequence). The V and J ends lost 4 bases and 3 bases, in that order; junction bases with no gene match: 14. CDR3 DNA sequence: TGTGCCTGGAACATTGGGGGGCAGGGGGCTAGTGGAAACACCATATATTTT. This codes for CAWNIGGQGASGNTIYF.

V usage is TRBV28 and J usage is TRBJ1-1; 7 bases align to TRBD1. There are 14 residues in the CDR3. Per germline, CDR1 MDHEN and CDR2 SYDVKM. V dropped 3 bases and J dropped 7; count of bases not matched to a gene: 8. The DNA of the CDR3 is TGTGCCAGCAGTTTTAGGACAGGTATTGTTGAAGCTTTCTTT. This sequence encodes CASSFRTGIVEAFF.

The chain recombines TRBV6-2 or TRBV6-3 with TRBJ2-5; TRBD2 matches 10 bases. The CDR3 covers 15 residues. Trimming took 0 bases from V and 3 from J; bases not matched to a gene: 1. Germline V CDR1 and CDR2: MNHEY, SVGEGT. The CDR3 DNA sequence: TGTGCCAGCAGTTACTCAACTAGCGGGAAAGAGACCCAGTACTTC. This translates into CASSYSTSGKETQYF.

Concerning this clone itself: Within the sample, other DNA sequences also encode this same CDR3. The V and J genes are TRBV6-5 and TRBJ2-7; TRBD1 matches 7 bases. Germline values: CDR1 MNHEY, CDR2 SVGAGI. V dropped 5 bases and J dropped 3; count of bases not matched to a gene: 1. This CDR3 is built from 12 residues. This CDR3 is CASSRQGYEQYF. CDR3 DNA sequence: TGTGCCAGCAGTAGACAGGGCTACGAGCAGTACTTC.

The chain couples TRBV2 to TRBJ2-5, with 7 bases lining up with TRBD2. J was trimmed by 5 bases and V by 2 bases; bases with no gene match: 2. CDR1 is SNHLY and CDR2 is FYNNEI in the germline V gene. The CDR3 has 13 amino acids. CDR3: CASSEQGGETQYF. The CDR3 region has the DNA TGTGCCAGCAGTGAACAGGGAGGGGAGACCCAGTACTTC.

The chain uses TRBV14 and TRBJ2-5, with D unclear. V lost 1 base, J lost 4 bases, and 16 bases lay in between. This CDR3 region has 16 residues. Germline lookup yields CDR1 SGHDN and CDR2 FVKESK. As DNA, the CDR3 is TGTGCCAGCAGCCAAGTCCGTCCGAGCCACGGAGAGACCCAGTACTTC. Translating gives CASSQVRPSHGETQYF.

The chain links TRBV28 to TRBJ2-4; the D gene is possibly TRBD2 (5 bases). The CDR3 is 14 residues long. Germline V CDR1 and CDR2: MDHEN, SYDVKM. Trimming took 6 bases from V and 4 from J, leaving 13 bases between them. This CDR3 is CASRETGVKNIQYF. CDR3 nucleotide sequence: TGTGCCAGCAGAGAAACCGGGGTGAAAAACATTCAGTACTTC.

This chain joins TRBV19 and TRBJ1-6; 10 bases align to TRBD1. The germline CDR1 and CDR2 sequences are LNHDA and SQIVND (reference sequence). This CDR3 has 14 amino acids. Trimming cost V 10 bases and J 6 bases; bases outside gene matches: 6. As DNA, the CDR3 is TGTGCCACCGGTGGGGACAGGGGTAATTCACCCCTCCACTTT. It specifies CATGGDRGNSPLHF.

This chain links TRBV11-3 with TRBJ1-5; D is perhaps TRBD1 (6 bases). Per the germline V gene, CDR1 is SGHNT and CDR2 is YENEEA. Trimming shortened V by 5 bases and J by 1 base, and 21 bases separated the two germline ends. This CDR3 is built from 18 residues. CDR3 sequence: CASSQNRVFWDSNQPQHF. CDR3 DNA: TGTGCCAGCAGCCAGAACAGGGTCTTTTGGGACAGCAATCAGCCCCAGCATTTT.

The V gene is TRBV5-4, the J gene TRBJ2-5; 11 bases are shared with TRBD1. Germline lookup yields CDR1 SGHNT and CDR2 YYREEE (reference sequence). The V segment lost 4 bases and the J segment 5 bases; nucleotides outside the gene matches: 13. CDR3 length: 17 residues. The CDR3 DNA sequence: TGTGCCAGCAGCCGACAGGCACGGACAGGGGGCCGGGAGACCCAGTACTTC. Translated: CASSRQARTGGRETQYF.